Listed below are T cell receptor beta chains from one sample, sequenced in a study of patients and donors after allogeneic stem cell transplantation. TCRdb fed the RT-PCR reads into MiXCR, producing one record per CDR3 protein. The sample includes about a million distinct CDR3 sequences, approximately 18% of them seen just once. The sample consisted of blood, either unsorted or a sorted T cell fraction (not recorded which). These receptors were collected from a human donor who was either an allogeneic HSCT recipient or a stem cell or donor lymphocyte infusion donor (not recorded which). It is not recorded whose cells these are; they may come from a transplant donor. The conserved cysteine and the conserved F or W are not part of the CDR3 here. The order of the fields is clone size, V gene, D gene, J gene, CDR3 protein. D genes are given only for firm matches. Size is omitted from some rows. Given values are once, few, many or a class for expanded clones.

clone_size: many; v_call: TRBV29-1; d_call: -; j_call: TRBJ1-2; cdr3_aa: SVESPLSGGYT
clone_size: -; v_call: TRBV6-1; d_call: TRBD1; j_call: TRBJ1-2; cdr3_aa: ASTRQGALPYGYT
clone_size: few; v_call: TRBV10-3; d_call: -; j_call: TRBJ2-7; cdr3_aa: AIRLMTGPYEQY
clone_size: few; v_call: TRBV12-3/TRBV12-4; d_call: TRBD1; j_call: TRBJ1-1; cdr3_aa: ASTRDRGYTEAF
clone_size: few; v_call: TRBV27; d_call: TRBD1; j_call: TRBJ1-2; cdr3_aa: ASRAQGATGYT
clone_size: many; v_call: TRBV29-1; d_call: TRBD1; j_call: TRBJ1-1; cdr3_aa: SVGTGVTEAF
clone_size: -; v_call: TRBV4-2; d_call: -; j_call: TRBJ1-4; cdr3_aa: ASSQDPRSRSEKLF
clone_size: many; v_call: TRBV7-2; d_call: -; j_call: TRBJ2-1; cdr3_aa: ASSFLGGSYNEQF
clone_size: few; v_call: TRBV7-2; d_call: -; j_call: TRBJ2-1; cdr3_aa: ASSSVRPNEQF
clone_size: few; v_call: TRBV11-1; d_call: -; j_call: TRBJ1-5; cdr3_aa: ASSLGYGQPQH
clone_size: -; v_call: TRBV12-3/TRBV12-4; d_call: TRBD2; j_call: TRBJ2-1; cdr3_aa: ASSLTSGGFSDEQF
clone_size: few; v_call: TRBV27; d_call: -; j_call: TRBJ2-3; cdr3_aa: ASSPPPGFGSDTQY
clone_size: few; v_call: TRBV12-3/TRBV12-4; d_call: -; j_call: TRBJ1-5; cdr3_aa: ASSFGTNQPQH
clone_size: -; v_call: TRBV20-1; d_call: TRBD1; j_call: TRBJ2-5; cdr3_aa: SATGQGSKETQY
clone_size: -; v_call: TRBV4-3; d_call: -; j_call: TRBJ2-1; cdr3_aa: ASSQSPGREQF
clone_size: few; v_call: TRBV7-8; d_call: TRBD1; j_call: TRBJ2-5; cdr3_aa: ASSPDRGGTQY
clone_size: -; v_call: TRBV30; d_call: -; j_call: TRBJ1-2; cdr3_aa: AGRAQIANYGYT
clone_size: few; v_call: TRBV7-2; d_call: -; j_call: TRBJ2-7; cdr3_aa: ASSLGGGPLLYEQY
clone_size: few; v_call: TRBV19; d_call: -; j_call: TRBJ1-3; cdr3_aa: ASPNGNTIY
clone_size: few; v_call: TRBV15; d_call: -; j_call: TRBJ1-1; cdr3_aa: ATGDGDMNTEAF
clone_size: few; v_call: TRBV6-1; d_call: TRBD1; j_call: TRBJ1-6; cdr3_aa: ASSLTGGGNSPLH
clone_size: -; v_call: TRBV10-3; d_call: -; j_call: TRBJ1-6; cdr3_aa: AIADLANSPLH
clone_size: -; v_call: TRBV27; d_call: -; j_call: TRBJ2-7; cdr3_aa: ASSLTGLRGQY
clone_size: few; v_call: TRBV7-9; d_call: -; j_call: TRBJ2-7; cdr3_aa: ASSYYRSYEQY
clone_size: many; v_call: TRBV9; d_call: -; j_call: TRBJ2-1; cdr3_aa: ASSVTMVSYNEQF
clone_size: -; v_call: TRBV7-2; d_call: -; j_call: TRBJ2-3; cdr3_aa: ASTARGRLFDTQY
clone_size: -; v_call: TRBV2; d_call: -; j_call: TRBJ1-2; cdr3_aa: ASDSGAVYGYT
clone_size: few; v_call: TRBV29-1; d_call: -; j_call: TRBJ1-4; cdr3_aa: SVEDLTGTWTNEKLF
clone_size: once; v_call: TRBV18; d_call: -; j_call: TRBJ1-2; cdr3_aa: ASSPLRGLYGYT
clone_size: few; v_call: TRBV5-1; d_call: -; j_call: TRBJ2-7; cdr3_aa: ASSLDGGKAYEQY
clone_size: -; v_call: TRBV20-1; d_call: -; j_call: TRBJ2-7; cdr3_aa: SASGGRVEPGNPYEQY
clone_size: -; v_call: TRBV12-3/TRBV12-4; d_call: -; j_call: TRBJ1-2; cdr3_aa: ASSFDGPSYGYT
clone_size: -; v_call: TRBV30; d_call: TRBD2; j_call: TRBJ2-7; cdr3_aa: AWSEGLAIEQY
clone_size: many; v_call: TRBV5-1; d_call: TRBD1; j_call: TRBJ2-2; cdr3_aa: ASSRGGTGRDTGELF
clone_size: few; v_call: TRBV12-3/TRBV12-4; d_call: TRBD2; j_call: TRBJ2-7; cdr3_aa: ASSPRLAGGYEQY
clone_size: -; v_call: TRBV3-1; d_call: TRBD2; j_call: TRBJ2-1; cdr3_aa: ASSQGASGTSYNEQF
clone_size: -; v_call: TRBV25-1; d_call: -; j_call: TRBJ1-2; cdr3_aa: ASSEGRDYGYT
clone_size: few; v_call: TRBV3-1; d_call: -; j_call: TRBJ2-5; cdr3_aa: ASSQTSRGNQETQY
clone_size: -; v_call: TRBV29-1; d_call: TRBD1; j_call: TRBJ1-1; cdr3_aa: SVGAGTVNTEAF
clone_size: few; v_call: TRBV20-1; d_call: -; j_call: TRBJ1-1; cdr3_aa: SARDSGVGGTEAF
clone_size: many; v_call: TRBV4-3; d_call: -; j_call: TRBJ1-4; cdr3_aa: ASSRVRQVNEKLF